A single count supports the clone carrying this T cell receptor beta chain. RNA in amounts of roughly 0.45 to 1 ug was reverse transcribed with random hexamers. The authors amplified TCR beta CDR3 across 54 Vbeta and 13 Jbeta using immunoSEQ multiplex PCR. Via MiXCR, TCRdb re-called the immunoSEQ multiplex PCR reads, giving one row per CDR3 protein. The data show some 180,000 distinct CDR3 sequences, with over 85% seen just once and about 0.1% held by the top ten. In blood CD8+ and CD4+ T cells, TCR beta underwent sequencing. The study used healthy donors as controls matched for age and sex. Purification of the CD8+ and CD4+ T cells relied on negative isolation, and TEMRA cells underwent FACS enrichment. This sample is drawn from a study of CD8 T cells in Susac syndrome. Germline-derived CDR1 and CDR2 are LGHDT and YNNKEL (reference sequence). Trimming left V 4 bases short and J 6 bases short, with 7 bases between. This CDR3 is 12 amino acids long.

The clonotype originates from a human donor in good health. The specimen was CD4+ T cells from PBMCs. The chain combines TRBV3-1 with TRBJ2-1; D ambiguous. This chain's CDR3 is CASSRARNEQFF. DNA of the CDR3: TGTGCCAGCAGCCGGGCGCGCAATGAGCAGTTCTTC.